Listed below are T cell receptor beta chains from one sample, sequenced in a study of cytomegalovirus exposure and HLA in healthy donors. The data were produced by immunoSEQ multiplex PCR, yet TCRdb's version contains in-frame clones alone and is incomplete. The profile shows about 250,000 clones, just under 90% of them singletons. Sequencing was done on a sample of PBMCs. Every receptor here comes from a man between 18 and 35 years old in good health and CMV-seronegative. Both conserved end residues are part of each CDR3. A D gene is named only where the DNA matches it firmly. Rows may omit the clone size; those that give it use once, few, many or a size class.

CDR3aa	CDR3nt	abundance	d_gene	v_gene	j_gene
CASSQEFSGSPGEQFF	TGTGCCAGCAGCCAAGAATTTAGCGGGAGTCCTGGTGAGCAGTTCTTC	.	TRBD2	TRBV4-2	TRBJ2-1
CASSLPTGLSYEQYF	TGTGCCAGCAGTTTACCCACAGGGCTGTCCTACGAGCAGTACTTC	.	.	TRBV28	TRBJ2-7
CASSLLGQGFGYTF	TGTGCCAGCAGTTTACTGGGACAGGGCTTTGGCTACACCTTC	.	TRBD1	TRBV27	TRBJ1-2
CASSPGLAGPNLWETQYF	TGTGCCAGCAGCCCAGGACTAGCGGGGCCAAATTTGTGGGAGACCCAGTACTTC	.	TRBD2	TRBV5-4	TRBJ2-5
CASRLGDTQYF	TGTGCCAGCAGGCTAGGAGATACGCAGTATTTT	.	.	TRBV7-2	TRBJ2-3
CASSLGSRGRVGETQYF	TGTGCCAGCAGCTTAGGATCCAGGGGAAGGGTTGGAGAGACCCAGTACTTC	.	.	TRBV7-6	TRBJ2-5
CASSLAQSYEQYF	TGCGCCAGCAGCTTGGCACAATCCTACGAGCAGTACTTC	.	.	TRBV5-1	TRBJ2-7
CAWSTSSGSADIDTQYF	TGTGCCTGGAGTACCTCTAGCGGGAGTGCTGATATTGATACGCAGTATTTT	.	TRBD2	TRBV30	TRBJ2-3
CASTELAGAADTQYF	TGTGCCAGCACCGAACTAGCGGGGGCGGCAGATACGCAGTATTTT	.	TRBD2	TRBV6-1	TRBJ2-3
CASSVEAGVTAEQYF	TGTGCCAGCAGCGTAGAAGCGGGAGTGACGGCCGAGCAGTACTTC	.	TRBD2	TRBV9	TRBJ2-7
CASSYRGPGNTIYF	TGTGCCAGCAGCTACAGGGGGCCAGGAAACACCATATATTTT	.	TRBD1	TRBV7-8	TRBJ1-3
CASSLALGEPQHF	TGTGCCAGCAGCTTAGCGCTCGGGGAGCCCCAGCATTTT	.	.	TRBV7-9	TRBJ1-5
CASIASGSRPTDTQYF	TGTGCCAGCATTGCTAGCGGGAGCAGACCCACAGATACGCAGTATTTT	few	TRBD2	TRBV2	TRBJ2-3